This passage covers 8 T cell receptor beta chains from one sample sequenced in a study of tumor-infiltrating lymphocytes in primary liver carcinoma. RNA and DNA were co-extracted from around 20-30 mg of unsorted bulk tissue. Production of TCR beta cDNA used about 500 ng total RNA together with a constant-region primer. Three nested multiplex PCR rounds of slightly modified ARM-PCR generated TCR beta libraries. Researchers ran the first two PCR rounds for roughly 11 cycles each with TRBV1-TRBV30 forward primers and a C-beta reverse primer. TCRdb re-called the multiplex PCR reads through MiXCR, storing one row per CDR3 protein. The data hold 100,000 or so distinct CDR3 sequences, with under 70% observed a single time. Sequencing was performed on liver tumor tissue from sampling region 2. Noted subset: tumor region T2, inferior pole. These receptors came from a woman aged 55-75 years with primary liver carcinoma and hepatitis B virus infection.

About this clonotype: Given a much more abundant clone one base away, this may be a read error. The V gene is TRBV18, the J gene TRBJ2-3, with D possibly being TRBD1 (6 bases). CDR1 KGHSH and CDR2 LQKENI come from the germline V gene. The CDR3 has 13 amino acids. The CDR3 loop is CASSVGGTDAQYF. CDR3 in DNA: TGTGCCAGCTCCGTTGGGGGCACAGATGCGCAGTATTTT.

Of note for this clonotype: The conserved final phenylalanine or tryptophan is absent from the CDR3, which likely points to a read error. The CDR3 DNA reads as TGTACCAGCAGTACTTACAGGGGGCAGGTGGGGCACAATGAGCAGTTCCTC. Protein sequence: CTSSTYRGQVGHNEQFL. The chain recombines TRBV6-5 with TRBJ2-1; 9 positions agree with TRBD1. The CDR3 is made up of 17 amino acids. Germline CDR1 MNHEY, CDR2 SVGAGI.

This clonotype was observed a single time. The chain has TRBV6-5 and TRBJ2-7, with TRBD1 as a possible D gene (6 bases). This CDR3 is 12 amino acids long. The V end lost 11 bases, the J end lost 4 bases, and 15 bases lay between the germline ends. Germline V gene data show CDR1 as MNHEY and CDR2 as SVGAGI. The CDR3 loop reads CAGTPRGYEQYF. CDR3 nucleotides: TGTGCCGGCACTCCCAGGGGTTACGAGCAGTACTTC.

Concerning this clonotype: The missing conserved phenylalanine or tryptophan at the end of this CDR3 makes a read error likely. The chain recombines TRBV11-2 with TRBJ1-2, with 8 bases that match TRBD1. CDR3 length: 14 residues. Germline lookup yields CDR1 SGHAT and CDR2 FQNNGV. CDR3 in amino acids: CAGSAGGIIYGYTS. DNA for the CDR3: TGTGCCGGCAGCGCAGGGGGCATAATCTATGGCTACACCTCC.

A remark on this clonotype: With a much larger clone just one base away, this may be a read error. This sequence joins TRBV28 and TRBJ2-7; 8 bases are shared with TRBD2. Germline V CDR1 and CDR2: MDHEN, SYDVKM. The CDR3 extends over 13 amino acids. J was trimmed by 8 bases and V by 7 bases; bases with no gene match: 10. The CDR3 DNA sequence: TGTGCCAGCAAACGGGGGGGGGCGGACCAGCAGTACTTC. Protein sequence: CASKRGGADQQYF.

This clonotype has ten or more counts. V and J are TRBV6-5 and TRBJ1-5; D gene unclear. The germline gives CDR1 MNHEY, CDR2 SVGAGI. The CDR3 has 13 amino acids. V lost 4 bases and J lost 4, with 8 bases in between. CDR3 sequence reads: CASSSDRNQPQHF. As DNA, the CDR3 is TGTGCCAGCAGTTCGGATAGGAATCAGCCCCAGCATTTT.

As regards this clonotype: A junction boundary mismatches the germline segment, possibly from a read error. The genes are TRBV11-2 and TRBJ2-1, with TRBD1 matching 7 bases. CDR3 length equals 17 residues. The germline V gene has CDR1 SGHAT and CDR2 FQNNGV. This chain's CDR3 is CASSLTHGHGYRGEQLF. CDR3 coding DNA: TGTGCCAGCAGCTTAACCCACGGACATGGGTACAGGGGTGAGCAACTCTTC.

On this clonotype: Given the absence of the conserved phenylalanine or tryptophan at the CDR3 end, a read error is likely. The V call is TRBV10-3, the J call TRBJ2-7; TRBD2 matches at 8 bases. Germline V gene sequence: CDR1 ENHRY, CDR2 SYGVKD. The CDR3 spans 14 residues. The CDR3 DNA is TGTGCCTTCAGCGAAGCGGGAGAAACTGGCGAGCAGTACATC. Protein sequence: CAFSEAGETGEQYI.